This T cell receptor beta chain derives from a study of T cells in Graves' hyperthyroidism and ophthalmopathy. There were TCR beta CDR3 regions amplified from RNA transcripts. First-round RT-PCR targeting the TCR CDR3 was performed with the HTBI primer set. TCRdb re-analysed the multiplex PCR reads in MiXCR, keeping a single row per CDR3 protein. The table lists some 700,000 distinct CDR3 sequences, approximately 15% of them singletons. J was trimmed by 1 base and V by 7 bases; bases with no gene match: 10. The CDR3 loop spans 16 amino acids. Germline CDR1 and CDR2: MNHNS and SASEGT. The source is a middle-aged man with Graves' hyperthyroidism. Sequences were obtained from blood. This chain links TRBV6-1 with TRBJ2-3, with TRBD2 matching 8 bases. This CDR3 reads CASTLGLAVGTDTQYF. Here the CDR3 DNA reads TGTGCCAGCACCCTAGGACTAGCTGTCGGCACAGATACGCAGTATTTT.